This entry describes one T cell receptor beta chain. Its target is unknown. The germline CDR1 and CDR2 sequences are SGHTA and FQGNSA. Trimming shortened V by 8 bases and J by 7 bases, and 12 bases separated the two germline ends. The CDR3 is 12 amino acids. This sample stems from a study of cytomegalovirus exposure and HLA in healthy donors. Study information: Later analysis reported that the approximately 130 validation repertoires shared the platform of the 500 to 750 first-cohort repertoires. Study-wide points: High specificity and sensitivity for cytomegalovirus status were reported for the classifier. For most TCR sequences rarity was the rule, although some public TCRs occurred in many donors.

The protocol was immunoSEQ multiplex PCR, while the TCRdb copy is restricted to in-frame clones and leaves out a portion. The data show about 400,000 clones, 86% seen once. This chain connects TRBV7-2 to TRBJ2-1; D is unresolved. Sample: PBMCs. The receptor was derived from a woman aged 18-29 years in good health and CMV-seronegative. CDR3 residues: CASPNARNEQFF. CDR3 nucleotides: TGTGCCAGCCCCAATGCGAGAAATGAGCAGTTCTTC.